This is a list of T cell receptor beta chains from one sample in a study of CD8 T cells in ankylosing spondylitis. One entry per CDR3 protein, called by TCRdb with MiXCR from the 5' RACE reads. The table lists 300,000 to 400,000 distinct CDR3 sequences, approximately 20% of them singletons. The material sequenced was blood, either unsorted or a sorted T cell fraction (not recorded which). The receptors were gathered from a male donor with ankylosing spondylitis. Each CDR3 is given with its conserved first and last residue. Fields, in order: D gene, V gene, J gene, CDR3 protein. D genes are given only for firm matches.

TRBD1,TRBV30,TRBJ2-5,CAWSANRGRGYQETQYF
.,TRBV20-1,TRBJ2-5,CSPWLAGNQETQYF
.,TRBV18,TRBJ2-5,CASSPRLGTIQETQYF
.,TRBV5-1,TRBJ2-7,CASSLVGETYEQYF
TRBD2,TRBV5-1,TRBJ2-6,CASSELPSGGSGANVLTF
.,TRBV5-1,TRBJ1-5,CASREEVNQPQHF
.,TRBV4-2,TRBJ1-5,CASSQKTRGEASNQPQHF
.,TRBV20-1,TRBJ2-3,CSAERVAWSNTDTQYF
.,TRBV20-1,TRBJ1-1,CSARAGTEAFF
.,TRBV6-2/TRBV6-3,TRBJ2-7,CASSLNRGKAYEQYF
TRBD2,TRBV2,TRBJ2-7,CASTAGGPSYEQYF
.,TRBV7-9,TRBJ2-2,CASKPGSGYTGELFF
.,TRBV11-3,TRBJ2-3,CASSLSVGLTDTQYF
.,TRBV29-1,TRBJ2-3,CSVFQDSTDTQYF
.,TRBV6-1,TRBJ2-3,CASSERRDTQYF
.,TRBV24-1,TRBJ1-1,CATSDAGMNSEAFF
.,TRBV27,TRBJ2-1,CASSFQIPLYEQFF
.,TRBV5-1,TRBJ2-2,CASSFFTTPLTGELFF
TRBD2,TRBV20-1,TRBJ2-1,CSASSGRASYNEQFF
TRBD1,TRBV7-2,TRBJ2-7,CASSLAGDRLYEQYF
TRBD1,TRBV19,TRBJ2-7,CASSGTDSYEQYF
TRBD2,TRBV12-3/TRBV12-4,TRBJ2-1,CASSQTRLAPYNEQFF
.,TRBV27,TRBJ2-1,CASSLSYLDNEQFF
TRBD1,TRBV6-5,TRBJ1-5,CASILLPTGYSNQPQHF
.,TRBV19,TRBJ2-1,CASSNGPGSYNEQFF
.,TRBV12-3/TRBV12-4,TRBJ1-1,CASSWQDGGSEAFF
.,TRBV20-1,TRBJ1-6,CSASGRANSPLHF
.,TRBV3-1,TRBJ1-2,CASSHSSEHPGYTF
.,TRBV12-3/TRBV12-4,TRBJ1-3,CATGAGPRNTIYF
TRBD1,TRBV5-1,TRBJ2-1,CASSLRQGALPLYNEQFF
TRBD1,TRBV27,TRBJ1-3,CASSPGPGQANSGNTIYF
.,TRBV6-5,TRBJ1-3,CPSSYGGGSGNTIYF
TRBD1,TRBV20-1,TRBJ2-7,CSAKNRGTLTYEQYF